The 8 T cell receptor beta chains below all came from one sample that was sequenced in a study of early stage breast cancer tumors. Produced via immunoSEQ multiplex PCR; TCRdb's table is partial and in-frame only. Of tens of thousands of clones in the sample, about 77% were seen once. Sequencing input: blood. The receptors come from a person in their forties with breast cancer.

V usage is TRBV5-1 and J usage is TRBJ2-7; D is unclear. The V gene's germline CDR1 is SGHRS and CDR2 YFSETQ. CDR3 length: 14 residues. V was pared by 0 bases and J by 4 bases, with 11 bases between. The chain's CDR3 is CASSLASGVYEQYF. For the CDR3, the DNA is TGCGCCAGCAGCTTGGCCTCAGGCGTGTACGAGCAGTACTTC.

This chain uses TRBV29-1 with TRBJ2-7; maybe TRBD1 (6 bases). Deletions cut 7 bases from V and 6 bases from J, with 22 bases between. The germline V gene encodes CDR1 SQVTM and CDR2 ANQGSEA. CDR3 length: 14 amino acids. CDR3 sequence reads: CSAAPDSLASEQYF. For the CDR3, the DNA is TGCAGCGCCGCACCGGACAGTCTGGCATCCGAGCAGTACTTC.

The V and J genes are TRBV4-1 and TRBJ2-1; 8 bases are shared with TRBD2. Germline CDR1 and CDR2: MGHRA and YSYEKL. Trimming took 4 bases from V and 5 from J; bases not matched to a gene: 13. CDR3 length: 17 residues. The CDR3 DNA sequence: TGCGCCAGCAGCCGAAAAGAGGGAGCGGGAGTTCACAATGAGCAGTTCTTC. Translation gives CASSRKEGAGVHNEQFF.

The chain combines TRBV9 with TRBJ2-2, with 7 nucleotides matching TRBD1. V dropped 3 bases and J dropped 9; count of bases not matched to a gene: 8. There are 14 residues in the CDR3. Germline V lookup: CDR1 SGDLS, CDR2 YYNGEE. The CDR3 is CASSGLSRGRELFF. The CDR3 coding sequence is TGTGCCAGCAGCGGACTCTCAAGGGGGCGGGAGCTGTTTTTT.

Of note for this clone: The DNA is omitted, as the CDR3 cannot be located on it reliably, and the CDR3 follows TCRdb's listing. CDR3 residues: CAWGRGIDYGHAF. The J gene is TRBJ1-2, the V gene TRBV30. The CDR3 comprises 13 residues, both ends counted. Germline V gene lookup returns CDR1 GTSNPN and CDR2 SVGIG (reference sequence).

The chain couples TRBV6-1 to TRBJ1-1, with 8 positions matching TRBD1. J was trimmed by 1 base and V by 8 bases; bases with no gene match: 6. Germline CDR1 and CDR2: MNHNS and SASEGT. CDR3 length equals 14 residues. CDR3 protein: CASQRDRSNTEAFF. In nucleotides, the CDR3 is TGTGCCAGCCAAAGGGACAGGTCGAACACTGAAGCTTTCTTT.

The chain links TRBV27 to TRBJ2-5; no clear D. This CDR3 has 12 amino acids. With 5 bases removed from V and 9 bases from J, the gap between germline ends came to 13 bases. CDR1 MNHEY and CDR2 SMNVEV come from the germline V gene (reference sequence). The CDR3 DNA reads as TGTGCCAGCAGTGACACCGGAGCGTCCCAGTACTTC. It yields the protein CASSDTGASQYF.

V and J are TRBV6-6 and TRBJ1-2; 7 bases align to TRBD1. V dropped 6 bases and J dropped 8; count of bases not matched to a gene: 18. Looked up from germline, CDR1 is MNHNY and CDR2 is SVGAGI (reference sequence). CDR3 length equals 16 residues. CDR3 loop: CASRPTDRVVVRGYTF. The CDR3 DNA reads as TGTGCCAGCAGACCAACCGACAGGGTAGTCGTGAGGGGCTACACCTTC.